This TCR beta chain was sequenced during a study of PD-1 blockade in mismatch repair-deficient tumors. Whole-study context: Patients had approximately 12 mismatch repair-deficient cancer types and were previously treated and progressing.

Germline V gene sequence: CDR1 LNHDA, CDR2 SQIVND (reference sequence). The CDR3 consists of 15 residues. V was cut by 7 bases and J by 3 bases, with 16 bases left in between. All patients were mismatch repair deficient, assessed by either PCR or immunohistochemistry. The TCR-sequenced patients were three responders to pembrolizumab. The assay was immunoSEQ multiplex PCR, and TCRdb's table has in-frame clones only and misses some. The top ten hold about 1% of the sample, which has fewer than 10,000 clones, more than 80% seen once. General study findings and limits: Tumor-resident clones, often absent from pretreatment blood, expanded after pembrolizumab and then contracted.

Points on this clone: Antigen: not known.

This TCR was sampled from an adult with mismatch repair-deficient cancer. Sample: PBMCs, taken around 46 weeks after starting pembrolizumab. The chain couples TRBV19 to TRBJ1-5; D ambiguous. CDR3 bases: TGTGCCAGTAATCAGAGGTCGGATGTCAATCAGCCCCAGCATTTT. Protein: CASNQRSDVNQPQHF. Full variable domain (outside the CDR3, taken from reference TRBV19 and TRBJ1-5): DGGITQSPKYLFRKEGQNVTLSCEQNLNHDAMYWYRQDPGQGLRLIYYSQIVNDFQKGDIAEGYSVSREKKESFPLTVTSAQKNPTAFYLCASNQRSDVNQPQHFGDGTRLSIL.